Described below is a single T cell receptor beta chain sequence and its context. Its antigen is unknown. The sample is drawn from a study of cytomegalovirus exposure and HLA in healthy donors. The PCR ran on 60 Vbeta and 13 Jbeta primers. Using immunoSEQ multiplex PCR, the repertoire was profiled, and TCRdb retains in-frame clones only, with some absent. The table has about 210,000 clones, around 86% seen once. The CDR3 contains 15 residues. V was shortened by 5 bases and J by 1 base, with 13 bases between the two germline ends. Germline V CDR1 and CDR2: SGHNT, YYREEE (reference sequence). The study, taken as a whole, reports: Cytomegalovirus-associated TCR beta chains were listed, numbering 164.

Material for sequencing was PBMCs. The chain recombines TRBV5-4 with TRBJ1-3; D is unresolved. This TCR came from a woman in her forties or fifties in good health and CMV-seropositive. The chain's CDR3 is CASSPNSDSGNTIYF. Here the CDR3 DNA reads TGTGCCAGCAGTCCCAACAGTGATTCTGGAAACACCATATATTTT.